This T cell receptor (beta chain) was captured in a study of pediatric ulcerative colitis. Findings of the study overall: Repertoires came from total lymphocyte DNA, so rare subsets like regulatory T cells may be missed.

Regarding this clone: Its specificity is unknown.

This CDR3 contains 15 residues. The germline gives CDR1 SGHVS, CDR2 FNYEAQ. V lost 5 bases and J lost 5; bases outside the gene matches: 6. This was a survey-level run. Libraries were prepared by immunoSEQ multiplex PCR; TCRdb keeps only in-frame clonotypes and omits some of them. The sample lists about 64,000 clones, approximately 87% occurring once. This chain uses TRBV7-6 with TRBJ2-1; 10 bases align to TRBD2. This TCR was recovered from a boy aged 5-17 years with severe ulcerative colitis. Sequencing used blood. CDR3 in DNA: TGTGCCAGCAGCCTGACTAGCGGGCAACACAATGAGCAGTTCTTC. As protein: CASSLTSGQHNEQFF.